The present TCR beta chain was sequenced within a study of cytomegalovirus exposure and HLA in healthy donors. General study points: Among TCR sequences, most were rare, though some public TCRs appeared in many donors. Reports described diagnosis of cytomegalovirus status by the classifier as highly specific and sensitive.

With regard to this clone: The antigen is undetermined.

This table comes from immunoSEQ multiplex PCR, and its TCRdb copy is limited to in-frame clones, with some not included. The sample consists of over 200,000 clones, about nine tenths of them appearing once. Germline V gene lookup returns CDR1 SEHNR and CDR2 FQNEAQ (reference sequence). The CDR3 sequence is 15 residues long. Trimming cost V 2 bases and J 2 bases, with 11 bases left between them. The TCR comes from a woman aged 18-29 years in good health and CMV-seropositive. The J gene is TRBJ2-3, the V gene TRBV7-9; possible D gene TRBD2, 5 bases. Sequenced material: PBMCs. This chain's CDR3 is CASSLQRKDTDTQYF. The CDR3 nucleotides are TGTGCCAGCAGCTTACAGCGGAAGGACACAGATACGCAGTATTTT.